The T cell receptor (beta chain) under discussion was sequenced for a study of T cell responses to AZD1222 COVID-19 vaccine. This table comes from immunoSEQ multiplex PCR, and its TCRdb copy is limited to in-frame clones, with some not included. The table has some 60,000 clones, 75% to 90% seen once. Pooled in the analysis were second doses at about 4 or about 12 weeks. CDR3 length equals 16 residues. Per germline, CDR1 LGHNA and CDR2 YSLEER. V lost 6 bases and J lost 0, with 16 bases in between. In the case of this clone: No antigen is known for it.

Study conclusions and caveats: The donors showed a predominance of white British ancestry and of females, with possible underestimation of clonal diversity. Vaccine-associated CD4 TCRs spanned spike, dominant at 160-218 and 743-854.

The sequences come from peripheral blood, collected 28 days after the second AZD1222 dose. The TCR was taken from an adult who received the AZD1222 COVID-19 vaccine. The V call is TRBV4-3, the J call TRBJ2-3, with D possibly matching TRBD2 (5 bases). DNA for the CDR3: TGCGCCAGCAGAGAAAGCGGACTTTACAGCACAGATACGCAGTATTTT. It codes for CASRESGLYSTDTQYF.